These 10 T cell receptor beta chains came from one sample sequenced in a study of T cell repertoires in cytomegalovirus infection. These receptors have no identified antigens. From the reads, TCRdb called clonotypes with MiXCR, one entry per CDR3 protein. The table includes roughly 280,000 distinct CDR3 sequences, roughly a fifth detected once. The sequencing here drew on cultured PBMCs, taken from culture after CMV antigen stimulation. All receptors come from a human donor in good health (CMV status not recorded). Some clones in this sample may be carry-over from other donors' samples.

The chain couples TRBV6-2 or TRBV6-3 to TRBJ2-1, with TRBD1 matching over 8 bases. The CDR3 runs to 16 residues. V was pared by 1 base and J by 7 bases, with 9 bases of the junction left unmatched. The germline gives CDR1 MNHEY, CDR2 SVGEGT. The CDR3 coding sequence is TGTGCCAGCAGTTACTATGCAGGGGGCGAAATGAATGAGCAGTTCTTC. It specifies CASSYYAGGEMNEQFF.

The rearrangement links TRBV27 to TRBJ2-1; tentatively, D is TRBD1 (6 bases). This CDR3 is 15 amino acids long. Trimming took off 10 bases at V and 9 bases at J, with 25 bases between the two ends. The germline V gene encodes CDR1 MNHEY and CDR2 SMNVEV (reference sequence). DNA of the CDR3: TGTGCCACTCGATCATTAGGGGGTACTGGTGGTGAGCAGTTCTTC. It translates to CATRSLGGTGGEQFF.

The genes are TRBV29-1 and TRBJ2-7; D is uncertain. There are 13 residues in the CDR3. Trimming removed 6 bases at V and 6 bases at J, with 18 bases between. Germline CDR1 and CDR2: SQVTM and ANQGSEA. Here the CDR3 DNA reads TGCAGCGTCGCCCCGTTGGCGGAACTCGAGCAGTACTTC. Translating it yields CSVAPLAELEQYF.

V is TRBV7-4 and J is TRBJ2-1; D unresolved. Trimming stripped 1 base from V and 5 bases from J, with 15 bases between. The length of the CDR3 is 16 residues. Germline V lookup: CDR1 SGHVT, CDR2 SQSDAQ. The CDR3: CASSLGPARSNNEQFF. CDR3 DNA sequence: TGTGCCAGCAGCTTAGGACCAGCGCGGTCTAACAATGAGCAGTTCTTC. The entire variable domain, with the rest obtained from reference TRBV7-4 and TRBJ2-1, is as follows: GAGVSQSPRYKVAKRGRDVALRCDSISGHVTLYWYRQTLGQGSEVLTYSQSDAQRDKSGRPSGRFSAERPERSVSTLKIQRTEQGDSAVYLCASSLGPARSNNEQFFGPGTRLTVL.

The chain combines TRBV28 with TRBJ2-7; D is perhaps TRBD1 (5 bases). Per germline, CDR1 MDHEN and CDR2 SYDVKM. Trimming shortened V by 6 bases and J by 5 bases, and 14 bases separated the two germline ends. The CDR3 is made up of 13 amino acids. The CDR3 loop reads CASRPYGADEQYF. The CDR3 nucleotides read TGTGCCAGCAGGCCTTATGGGGCTGACGAGCAGTACTTC.

This clonotype was observed a few times. This CDR3 reads CASRPGQVGETQYF. The CDR3, as DNA: TGTGCCAGCAGGCCGGGACAGGTTGGAGAGACCCAGTACTTC. The V gene is TRBV28, the J gene TRBJ2-5; 8 bases are a match to TRBD1. Germline CDR1 reads MDHEN; CDR2 reads SYDVKM. With 6 bases clipped from V and 4 bases from J, the junction kept 7 bases outside the gene matches. CDR3 length: 14 amino acids.

V is TRBV20-1 and J is TRBJ1-5; D may be TRBD1 (5 bases). The CDR3 length is 14 residues. The V end lost 5 bases, the J end lost 2 bases, and 13 bases lay between the germline ends. Germline V lookup: CDR1 DFQATT, CDR2 SNEGSKA (reference sequence). The CDR3 loop is CSAPWGGGNQPQHF. The DNA of the CDR3 is TGCAGTGCTCCCTGGGGGGGTGGCAATCAGCCCCAGCATTTT.

This clonotype has a handful of counts. The J gene is TRBJ2-5, the V gene TRBV10-3; 7 bases are a match to TRBD2. This CDR3 is 13 amino acids long. Trimming took 7 bases from V and 5 from J; bases not matched to a gene: 7. The germline CDR1 and CDR2 sequences are ENHRY and SYGVKD. The CDR3 loop reads CAINPSGTETQYF. The CDR3 DNA reads as TGTGCCATCAATCCAAGCGGGACGGAGACCCAGTACTTC.

This clonotype was counted ten times or more. In DNA form, the CDR3 reads TGTGCCAGCAGCTTTAGTCCCAATCGGTTTGGGAACACTGAAGCTTTCTTT. Its protein is CASSFSPNRFGNTEAFF. This sequence joins TRBV11-2 and TRBJ1-1; D not certain. In germline, CDR1 is SGHAT, CDR2 FQNNGV. The CDR3 runs to 17 residues. The V gene lost 3 bases and the J gene lost 1 base, with 18 bases spanning the gap.

This clonotype has at least ten counts. The chain employs TRBV7-3 and TRBJ2-1, with TRBD2 identical over 7 bases. Germline CDR1 is SGHTA and CDR2 is FQGTGA. This CDR3 region has 15 residues. V trimming: 1 base; J trimming: 4 bases; junction bases outside the gene matches: 4. CDR3 in DNA: TGTGCCAGCAGCTTAAGTCTAGCGGAATACAATGAGCAGTTCTTC. Encoded protein: CASSLSLAEYNEQFF.